The rows below give T cell receptor beta chains drawn from one sample of a study of graft-versus-host responses after intestinal transplantation. Sequencing used immunoSEQ multiplex PCR; TCRdb keeps in-frame clones, though not all of them. The sample includes 50,000 or so clones, around nine tenths of them seen just once. Sequencing used PBMCs, obtained about 4 months after intestinal transplantation. These receptor sequences come from a human patient who received an intestinal transplant, so some T cells may come from the graft donor. Each CDR3 is given with its conserved first and last residue. A D gene is named only where the DNA matches it firmly. Clone sizes are given selectively: once, few, many, or a class where the clone is expanded.

TRBJ2-7	TRBD2	NA	15	TRBV6-5	CASIKHLAGAYEQYF	TGTGCCAGCATTAAACATCTAGCGGGGGCCTACGAGCAGTACTTC
TRBJ2-3	NA	NA	13	TRBV27	CASSFGGTDTQYF	TGTGCCAGCAGTTTCGGGGGCACAGATACGCAGTATTTT
TRBJ2-7	NA	NA	13	TRBV7-3	CASSLAGNYEQYF	TGTGCCAGCAGCTTGGCAGGAAACTACGAGCAGTACTTC
TRBJ1-1	NA	once	14	TRBV5-1	CASSLDGENTEAFF	TGCGCCAGCAGCTTGGATGGAGAGAACACTGAAGCTTTCTTT
TRBJ2-6	NA	NA	16	TRBV15	CATSRDVDSGANVLTF	TGTGCCACCAGCAGAGATGTGGACTCTGGGGCCAACGTCCTGACTTTC
TRBJ1-5	NA	NA	15	TRBV27	CASGRAGYSNQPQHF	TGTGCCAGCGGGAGGGCGGGGTATAGCAATCAGCCCCAGCATTTT
TRBJ2-7	NA	NA	13	TRBV18	CASSPPGGGEQYF	TGTGCCAGCTCACCACCCGGAGGGGGCGAGCAGTACTTC
TRBJ2-1	NA	few	16	TRBV5-1	CASSLALGVSYNEQFF	TGCGCCAGCAGCTTGGCCTTAGGAGTCTCCTACAATGAGCAGTTCTTC
TRBJ2-1	TRBD2	NA	15	TRBV4-2	CASSPLAGAYNEQFF	TGTGCCAGCAGCCCCCTAGCGGGGGCCTACAATGAGCAGTTCTTC
TRBJ2-7	NA	NA	13	TRBV7-6	CASSLGQDYEQYF	TGTGCCAGCAGCTTAGGTCAGGACTACGAGCAGTACTTC
TRBJ2-1	NA	NA	14	TRBV30	CAYLEGAVYNEQFF	TGTGCTTACCTGGAAGGGGCAGTGTACAATGAGCAGTTCTTC
TRBJ2-2	NA	NA	14	TRBV11-2	CASSFGGYTGELFF	TGTGCCAGCAGCTTCGGCGGATACACCGGGGAGCTGTTTTTT
TRBJ1-2	NA	NA	12	TRBV4-1	CASSQDGFGYTF	TGCGCCAGCAGCCAAGACGGGTTCGGCTACACCTTC
TRBJ2-1	TRBD2	NA	15	TRBV6-5	CASSYSRLAKGEQFF	TGTGCCAGCAGTTACAGCCGACTAGCAAAGGGTGAGCAGTTCTTC
TRBJ2-7	NA	NA	13	TRBV7-8	CASSVRLGPEQYF	TGTGCCAGCAGCGTGCGGCTGGGCCCCGAGCAGTACTTC
TRBJ1-1	NA	NA	12	TRBV7-9	CAIQSSNTEAFF	TGTGCCATACAGTCTTCCAACACTGAAGCTTTCTTT
TRBJ2-7	NA	NA	14	TRBV7-9	CASSLQGGIYEQYF	TGTGCCAGCAGCCTACAGGGGGGGATCTACGAGCAGTACTTC
TRBJ1-5	NA	NA	15	TRBV2	CASSEVGVGNQPQHF	TGTGCCAGCAGTGAGGTCGGGGTTGGCAATCAGCCCCAGCATTTT
TRBJ2-7	NA	NA	19	TRBV12-2	CASRLGGLAGRRTLYEQYF	TGTGCAAGTCGCTTAGGGGGACTAGCGGGGCGGCGGACCCTCTACGAGCAGTACTTC
TRBJ2-1	NA	once	12	TRBV7-9	CASSLTGVEQFF	TGTGCCAGCAGCTTAACCGGCGTTGAGCAGTTCTTC
TRBJ2-3	TRBD1	NA	15	TRBV7-9	CASSPGTGNTDTQYF	TGTGCCAGCAGCCCCGGGACAGGGAACACAGATACGCAGTATTTT
TRBJ1-6	NA	NA	13	TRBV27	CASSFYGGSPLHF	TGTGCCAGCAGTTTTTACGGGGGCTCACCCCTCCACTTT
TRBJ1-3	NA	NA	15	TRBV9	CASSPFIETGNTIYF	TGTGCCAGCAGCCCCTTTATAGAAACTGGAAACACCATATATTTT
TRBJ1-1	NA	NA	13	TRBV28	CASRSQGNTEAFF	TGTGCCAGCAGGTCACAGGGGAACACTGAAGCTTTCTTT
TRBJ2-3	TRBD2	NA	16	TRBV4-2	CASSQEGGGDTDTQYF	TGTGCCAGCAGCCAAGAAGGCGGGGGGGACACAGATACGCAGTATTTT
TRBJ2-2	NA	NA	14	TRBV10-1	CASSKAEWAGELFF	TGCGCCAGCAGTAAAGCGGAGTGGGCCGGGGAGCTGTTTTTT
TRBJ2-1	TRBD2	NA	16	TRBV14	CASSRTSGGIYNEQFF	TGTGCCAGCAGCAGAACTAGCGGGGGAATATACAATGAGCAGTTCTTC
TRBJ2-7	TRBD1	NA	15	TRBV14	CASSPSGTVGYEQYF	TGTGCCAGCAGCCCTTCCGGGACAGTGGGATACGAGCAGTACTTC
TRBJ1-1	NA	once	14	TRBV19	CASSIGGGGTEAFF	TGTGCCAGTAGTATAGGGGGAGGGGGCACTGAAGCTTTCTTT
TRBJ2-3	NA	once	14	TRBV7-9	CASSPTPSTDTQYF	TGTGCCAGCAGCCCGACACCTAGCACAGATACGCAGTATTTT
TRBJ1-4	NA	once	20	TRBV29-1	CSVVIPPKIPTRGVNEKLFF	TGCAGCGTTGTCATCCCCCCCAAAATTCCCACCAGGGGCGTTAATGAAAAACTGTTTTTT
TRBJ2-2	NA	NA	16	TRBV15	CATNRRQTTNTGELFF	TGTGCCACCAATCGCCGTCAAACGACGAACACCGGGGAGCTGTTTTTT
TRBJ1-5	NA	once	16	TRBV6-6	CASSYSIEGGGQPQHF	TGTGCCAGCAGTTACTCGATTGAGGGGGGAGGTCAGCCCCAGCATTTT
TRBJ2-3	NA	NA	13	TRBV7-9	CALGGETRDTQYF	TGTGCCCTTGGGGGCGAGACAAGGGATACGCAGTATTTT
TRBJ2-4	NA	once	17	TRBV5-3	CARSLLRGIRAKNIQYF	TGTGCCAGAAGCCTACTTAGAGGGATCAGAGCCAAAAACATTCAGTACTTC
TRBJ1-5	NA	NA	14	TRBV6-1	CASSDSGHYQPQHF	TGTGCCAGCAGTGACTCCGGACACTATCAGCCCCAGCATTTT
TRBJ1-1	NA	NA	15	TRBV11-2	CASSLGSSQGTEAFF	TGTGCCAGCAGCTTAGGATCGTCTCAGGGCACTGAAGCTTTCTTT
TRBJ2-7	NA	NA	13	TRBV5-1	CASRWAITDEQYF	TGCGCCAGCAGGTGGGCCATTACGGACGAGCAGTACTTC
TRBJ2-1	TRBD2	NA	15	TRBV28	CASSPSGGRAPFAFF	TGTGCCAGCAGTCCGTCCGGCGGGAGGGCACCGTTTGCGTTCTTC
TRBJ2-5	NA	NA	15	TRBV7-9	CASSLLSGGHETQYF	TGTGCCAGCAGCTTACTCTCCGGGGGGCATGAGACCCAGTACTTC
TRBJ1-1	NA	NA	14	TRBV2	CASRATQVNTEAFF	TGTGCCAGCAGGGCGACTCAGGTTAACACTGAAGCTTTCTTT
TRBJ2-1	NA	NA	14	TRBV5-1	CASTYERAYNEQFF	TGCGCCAGCACCTACGAGAGGGCCTACAATGAGCAGTTCTTC
TRBJ1-1	NA	once	11	TRBV6-1	CASRRGPVAFF	TGTGCCAGCCGGCGGGGACCAGTAGCTTTCTTT
TRBJ1-5	NA	NA	12	TRBV2	CASSDSMGSQHF	TGTGCCAGCAGTGATAGTATGGGATCCCAGCATTTT
TRBJ1-3	TRBD1	NA	18	TRBV4-1	CASSQEARQGAYGNTIYF	TGCGCCAGCAGCCAAGAGGCGAGACAGGGGGCTTATGGAAACACCATATATTTT
TRBJ2-5	TRBD2	NA	15	TRBV11-2	CASSFLAGVQETQYF	TGTGCCAGCAGCTTCCTAGCGGGAGTTCAAGAGACCCAGTACTTC
TRBJ2-2	TRBD2	once	17	TRBV5-1	CASSFWDPSGSTGELFF	TGCGCCAGCAGCTTCTGGGACCCTAGCGGGAGCACCGGGGAGCTGTTTTTT
TRBJ2-2	TRBD1	NA	17	TRBV15	CATSRDETGWNTGELFF	TGTGCCACCAGCAGAGATGAGACAGGGTGGAACACCGGGGAGCTGTTTTTT
TRBJ1-1	NA	NA	12	TRBV19	CASSPPNTEAFF	TGTGCCAGTAGTCCCCCCAACACTGAAGCTTTCTTT
TRBJ2-1	NA	once	15	TRBV13	CASSATGRAYNEQFF	TGTGCCAGCAGCGCAACAGGCCGGGCCTACAATGAGCAGTTCTTC
TRBJ2-7	TRBD1	NA	16	TRBV28	CASSFTRTGRPYEQYF	TGTGCCAGCAGTTTTACCCGGACAGGGCGGCCTTACGAGCAGTACTTC
TRBJ2-3	NA	NA	15	TRBV4-1	CASSQDTGLTDTQYF	TGCGCCAGCAGCCAAGACACGGGACTCACAGATACGCAGTATTTT
TRBJ2-7	NA	NA	13	TRBV27	CASSFSGAYEQYF	TGTGCCAGCAGTTTTTCCGGGGCCTACGAGCAGTACTTC